The rows below give T cell receptor beta chains drawn from one sample of a study of regulatory T cells in long-lasting Graves disease. TCRdb passed the multiplex PCR reads through MiXCR, listing each CDR3 protein once. This table has approximately 310,000 distinct CDR3 sequences, about 20% appearing once. Sample: peripheral blood mononuclear cells (PBMCs), taken at new diagnosis, from a patient treated with antithyroid drugs. These receptors all stem from a female donor with Graves disease. The CDR3 runs from the conserved cysteine through the conserved F or W. A D gene is named only where the DNA matches it firmly. Size is stated for part of the rows, as once, few or many counts, or as a class when the clone is expanded.

- TRBJ1-5 TRBV5-6 - TGTGCCCTGCGGGGGGGTAATCAGCCCCAGCATTTT CALRGGNQPQHF
TRBD1 TRBJ2-2 TRBV28 few TGTGCCAGCACCGGACAGGCCTCCGGGACCGGGGAGCTGTTTTTT CASTGQASGTGELFF
- TRBJ2-2 TRBV28 few TGTGCCAATCTTCACGGCACCGGGGAGCTGTTTTTT CANLHGTGELFF
TRBD2 TRBJ2-1 TRBV7-8 many TGTGCCAGCAGCCCTCTAGCGGGCCTTATTCAGCAGTTCTTC CASSPLAGLIQQFF
- TRBJ1-6 TRBV28 many TGTGCCAGCAGTTGGACCTTCAGGGGTGCCCGAAGTACCAATTCACCCCTCCACTTT CASSWTFRGARSTNSPLHF
- TRBJ2-7 TRBV9 many TGTGCCAGCAGCGTAGAAGCTAGCAACGTCGACGAGCAGTACTTC CASSVEASNVDEQYF
- TRBJ1-3 TRBV10-3 many TGTGCCATCAGTGAGGGACTTTCTTACTCTGGAAACACCATATATTTT CAISEGLSYSGNTIYF
- TRBJ2-7 TRBV28 many TGTGCCAGCAGTTTACAGGCTGAGTGGGGGTACGAGCAGTACTTC CASSLQAEWGYEQYF
TRBD2 TRBJ2-1 TRBV7-9 many TGTGCCAGCAGCTTCAATAGCGGGCGGGGCAATGAGCAGTTCTTC CASSFNSGRGNEQFF
- TRBJ2-7 TRBV5-1 many TGTGCCAGCAGCTTGGACATCAGTTCCTACGAGCAGTACTTC CASSLDISSYEQYF
- TRBJ1-4 TRBV5-1 many TGCGCCAGCAGCTTGGGGGAACTAAATGAAAAACTGTTTTTT CASSLGELNEKLFF
- TRBJ1-6 TRBV20-1 many TGCAGTGCTAGAGGAGGAAACAGTAATTCACCCCTCCACTTT CSARGGNSNSPLHF
- TRBJ1-5 TRBV7-8 few TGTGCCAGCAGCTTAGCGCGATACGGCATAAAGCCCCAGCATTTT CASSLARYGIKPQHF
TRBD2 TRBJ2-3 TRBV10-3 many TGTGCCATCAGTGAATTTCGCGAGCGGGAGGCCCCCACAGATACGCAGTATTTT CAISEFREREAPTDTQYF
- TRBJ1-1 TRBV28 many TGTGCCAGCAGGCCTCCGGGCCTCACGGGCACTGAAGCTTTCTTT CASRPPGLTGTEAFF
- TRBJ1-4 TRBV15 many TGTGCCCCGAAGGTTGCTTTCGGTGAAAAACTGTTTTTT CAPKVAFGEKLFF
TRBD2 TRBJ2-1 TRBV11-2 many TGTGCCAGCAGCTTTAGCGGGAGCCATGAGCAGTTCTTC CASSFSGSHEQFF
- TRBJ2-3 TRBV11-2 - TGTGCCAGCGTTAGGGGGATAAGGGACACAGATACGCAGTATTTT CASVRGIRDTDTQYF
- TRBJ1-1 TRBV11-1 - TGTGCCAGCAGCTTACCCGTATCGTTGGTGAACACTGAAGCTTTCTTT CASSLPVSLVNTEAFF
- TRBJ2-5 TRBV9 few TGTGCCAGCAGCGTAGCTTTGAGGGCCGAAGAGACCCAGTACTTC CASSVALRAEETQYF
- TRBJ1-4 TRBV7-8 many TGTGCCAGCAGCTTAGTGGCCCGGGGTGAAAAACTGTTTTTT CASSLVARGEKLFF
- TRBJ2-5 TRBV28 many TGTGCCAGCAGTTCTCCCGGACTTGGGCTCGAAGAGACCCAGTACTTC CASSSPGLGLEETQYF
TRBD2 TRBJ2-3 TRBV4-1 - TGCGCCAGCAGCCAAGAACCGCGCGGGAGCCCCCGCACAGATACGCAGTATTTT CASSQEPRGSPRTDTQYF
- TRBJ2-5 TRBV5-1 many TGCGCCAGCGCGGTCGGCGGGAGCAGGGGACCCCAGTACTTC CASAVGGSRGPQYF
TRBD2 TRBJ2-3 TRBV6-2/TRBV6-3 many TGTGCCAGCAGTTACCTAGTAGCGGGAGAAAAAGATACGCAGTATTTT CASSYLVAGEKDTQYF
TRBD1 TRBJ1-2 TRBV29-1 many TGCAGCGTGGAAGACAGGGGGAATGGCTACACCTTC CSVEDRGNGYTF
- TRBJ2-5 TRBV18 many TGTGCCAGCTCACCACCGGGGGCTGGTCAAGAGACCCAGTACTTC CASSPPGAGQETQYF
TRBD1 TRBJ1-1 TRBV6-1 many TGTGCCAGCAGAACCGCAGGGGGCATCACTGAAGCTTTCTTT CASRTAGGITEAFF